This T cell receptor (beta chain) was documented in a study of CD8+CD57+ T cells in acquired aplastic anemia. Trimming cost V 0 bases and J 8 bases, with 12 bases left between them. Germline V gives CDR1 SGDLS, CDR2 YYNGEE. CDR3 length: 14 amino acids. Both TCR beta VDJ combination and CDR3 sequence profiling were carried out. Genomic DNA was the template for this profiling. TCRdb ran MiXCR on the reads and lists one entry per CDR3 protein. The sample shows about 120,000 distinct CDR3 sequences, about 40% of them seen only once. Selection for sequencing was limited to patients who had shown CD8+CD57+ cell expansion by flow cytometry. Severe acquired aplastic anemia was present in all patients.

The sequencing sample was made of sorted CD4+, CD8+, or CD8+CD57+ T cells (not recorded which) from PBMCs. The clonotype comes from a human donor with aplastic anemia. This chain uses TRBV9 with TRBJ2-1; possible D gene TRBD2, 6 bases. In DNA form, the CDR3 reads TGTGCCAGCAGCGTAGCGGCGGGAATGGATGAGCAGTTCTTC. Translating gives CASSVAAGMDEQFF.